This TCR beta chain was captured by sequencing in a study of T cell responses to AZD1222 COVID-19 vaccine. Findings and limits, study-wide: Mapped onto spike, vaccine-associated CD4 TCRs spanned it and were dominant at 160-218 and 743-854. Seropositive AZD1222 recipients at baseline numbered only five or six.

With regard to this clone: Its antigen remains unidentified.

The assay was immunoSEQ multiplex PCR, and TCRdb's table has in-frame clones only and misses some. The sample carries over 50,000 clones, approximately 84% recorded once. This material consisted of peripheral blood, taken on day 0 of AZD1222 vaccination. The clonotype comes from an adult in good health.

The CDR3 region has the DNA TGTGCCAGCAAAAAATCGGCTGGAAACACCATATATTTT. The encoded protein is CASKKSAGNTIYF. The rearrangement joins TRBV11-3 to TRBJ1-3, with D unresolved. This CDR3 has 13 amino acids. CDR1 and CDR2 from the germline V gene are SGHNT and YENEEA. V lost 7 bases and J 2 bases, leaving 9 bases between the germline ends.